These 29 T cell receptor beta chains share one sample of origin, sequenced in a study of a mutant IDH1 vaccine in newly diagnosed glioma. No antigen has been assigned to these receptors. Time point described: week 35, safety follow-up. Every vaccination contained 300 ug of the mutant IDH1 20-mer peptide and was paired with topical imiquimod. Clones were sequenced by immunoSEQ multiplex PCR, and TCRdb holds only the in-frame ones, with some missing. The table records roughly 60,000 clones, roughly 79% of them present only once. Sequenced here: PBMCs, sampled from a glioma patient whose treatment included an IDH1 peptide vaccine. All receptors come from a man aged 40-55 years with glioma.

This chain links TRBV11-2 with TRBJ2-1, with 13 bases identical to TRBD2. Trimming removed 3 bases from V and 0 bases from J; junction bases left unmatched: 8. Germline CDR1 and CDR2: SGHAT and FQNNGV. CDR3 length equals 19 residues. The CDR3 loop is CASSLVGLAGLSSYNEQFF. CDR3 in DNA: TGTGCCAGCAGCTTGGTGGGACTAGCGGGGCTGAGCTCCTACAATGAGCAGTTCTTC.

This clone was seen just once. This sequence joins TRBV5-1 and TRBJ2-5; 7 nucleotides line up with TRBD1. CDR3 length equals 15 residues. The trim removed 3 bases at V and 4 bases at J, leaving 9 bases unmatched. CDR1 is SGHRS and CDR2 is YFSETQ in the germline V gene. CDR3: CASSSSTGDGETQYF. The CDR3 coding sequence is TGCGCCAGCAGCTCATCAACAGGGGATGGAGAGACCCAGTACTTC.

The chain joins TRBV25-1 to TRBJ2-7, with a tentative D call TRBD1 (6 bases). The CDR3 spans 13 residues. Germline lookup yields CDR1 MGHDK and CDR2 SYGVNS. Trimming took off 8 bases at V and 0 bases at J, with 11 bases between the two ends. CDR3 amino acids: CASRDTRSYEQYF. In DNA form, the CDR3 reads TGTGCCAGCCGGGACACTCGCTCCTACGAGCAGTACTTC.

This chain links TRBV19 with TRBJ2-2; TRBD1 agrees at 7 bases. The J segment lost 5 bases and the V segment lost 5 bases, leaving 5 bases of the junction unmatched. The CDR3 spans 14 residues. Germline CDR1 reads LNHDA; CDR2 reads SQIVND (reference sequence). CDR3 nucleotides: TGTGCCAGTAGTGACAGGGTATGGACCGGGGAGCTGTTTTTT. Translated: CASSDRVWTGELFF. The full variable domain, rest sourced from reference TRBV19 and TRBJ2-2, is DGGITQSPKYLFRKEGQNVTLSCEQNLNHDAMYWYRQDPGQGLRLIYYSQIVNDFQKGDIAEGYSVSREKKESFPLTVTSAQKNPTAFYLCASSDRVWTGELFFGEGSRLTVL.

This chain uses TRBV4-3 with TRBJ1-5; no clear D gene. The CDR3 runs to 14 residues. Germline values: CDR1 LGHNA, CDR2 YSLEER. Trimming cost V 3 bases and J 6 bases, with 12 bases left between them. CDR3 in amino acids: CASSQGAAGQPQHF. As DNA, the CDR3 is TGCGCCAGCAGCCAGGGAGCCGCGGGTCAGCCCCAGCATTTT.

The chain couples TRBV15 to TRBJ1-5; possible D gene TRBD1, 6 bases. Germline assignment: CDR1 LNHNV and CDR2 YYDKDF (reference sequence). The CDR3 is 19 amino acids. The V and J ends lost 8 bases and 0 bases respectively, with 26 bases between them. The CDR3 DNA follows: TGTGCCACCGTGGGGGCGGCAGGGCGGTCTCCGTATAGCAATCAGCCCCAGCATTTT. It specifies CATVGAAGRSPYSNQPQHF.

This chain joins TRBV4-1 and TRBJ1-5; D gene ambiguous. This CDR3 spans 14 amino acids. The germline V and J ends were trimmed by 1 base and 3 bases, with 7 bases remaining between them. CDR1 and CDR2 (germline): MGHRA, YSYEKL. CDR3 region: CASSQGWNNQPQHF. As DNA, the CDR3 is TGCGCCAGCAGCCAAGGTTGGAACAATCAGCCCCAGCATTTT.

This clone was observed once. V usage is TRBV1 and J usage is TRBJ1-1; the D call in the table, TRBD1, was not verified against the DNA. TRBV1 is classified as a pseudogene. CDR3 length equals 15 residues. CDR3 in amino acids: CTSSQPDSLTTEAFF. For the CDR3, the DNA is TGCACCAGCAGCCAACCGGACAGTTTAACTACTGAAGCTTTCTTT.

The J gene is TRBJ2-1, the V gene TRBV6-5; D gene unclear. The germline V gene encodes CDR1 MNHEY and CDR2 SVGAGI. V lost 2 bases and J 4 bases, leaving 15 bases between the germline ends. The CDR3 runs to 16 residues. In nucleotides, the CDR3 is TGTGCCAGCAGTTACAGGCCCCGTGGGGATTACAATGAGCAGTTCTTC. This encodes CASSYRPRGDYNEQFF.

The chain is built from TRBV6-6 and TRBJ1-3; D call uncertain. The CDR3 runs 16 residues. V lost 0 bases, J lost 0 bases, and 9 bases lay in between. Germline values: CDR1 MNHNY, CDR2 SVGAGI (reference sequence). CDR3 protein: CASSYSGLPSGNTIYF. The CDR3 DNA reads TGTGCCAGCAGTTACTCGGGTTTACCCTCTGGAAACACCATATATTTT.

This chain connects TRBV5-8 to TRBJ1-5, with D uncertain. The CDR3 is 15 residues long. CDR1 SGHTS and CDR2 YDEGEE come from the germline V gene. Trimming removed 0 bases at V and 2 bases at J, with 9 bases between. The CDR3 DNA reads TGTGCCAGCAGCTTGGCCATGGGTGGCAATCAGCCCCAGCATTTT. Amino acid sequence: CASSLAMGGNQPQHF.

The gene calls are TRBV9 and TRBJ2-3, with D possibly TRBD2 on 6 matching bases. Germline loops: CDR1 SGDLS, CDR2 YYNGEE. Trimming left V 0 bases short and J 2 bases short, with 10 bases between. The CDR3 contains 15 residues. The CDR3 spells CASSVEVDYTDTQYF. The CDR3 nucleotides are TGTGCCAGCAGCGTAGAGGTGGACTACACAGATACGCAGTATTTT.

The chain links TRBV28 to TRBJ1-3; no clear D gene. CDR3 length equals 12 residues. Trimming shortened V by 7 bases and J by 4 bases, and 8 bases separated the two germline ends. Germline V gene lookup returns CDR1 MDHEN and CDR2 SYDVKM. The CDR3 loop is CASTLWGNTIYF. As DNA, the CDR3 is TGTGCCAGCACCTTGTGGGGAAACACCATATATTTT.

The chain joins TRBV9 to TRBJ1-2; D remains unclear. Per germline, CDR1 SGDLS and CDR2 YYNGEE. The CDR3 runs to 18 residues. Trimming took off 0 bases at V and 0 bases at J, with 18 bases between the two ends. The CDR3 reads CASSVDEVPSNTNYGYTF. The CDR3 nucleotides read TGTGCCAGCAGCGTAGATGAGGTACCCTCAAACACTAACTATGGCTACACCTTC. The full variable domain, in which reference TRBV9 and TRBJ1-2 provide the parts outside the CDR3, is DSGVTQTPKHLITATGQRVTLRCSPRSGDLSVYWYQQSLDQGLQFLIQYYNGEERAKGNILERFSAQQFPDLHSELNLSSLELGDSALYFCASSVDEVPSNTNYGYTFGSGTRLTVV.

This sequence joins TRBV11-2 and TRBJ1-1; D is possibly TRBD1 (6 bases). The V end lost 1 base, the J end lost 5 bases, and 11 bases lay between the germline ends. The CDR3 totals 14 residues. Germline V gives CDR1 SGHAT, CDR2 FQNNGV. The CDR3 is CASSLGGRRTEAFF. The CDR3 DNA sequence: TGTGCCAGCAGCTTAGGGGGGCGTCGGACTGAAGCTTTCTTT.

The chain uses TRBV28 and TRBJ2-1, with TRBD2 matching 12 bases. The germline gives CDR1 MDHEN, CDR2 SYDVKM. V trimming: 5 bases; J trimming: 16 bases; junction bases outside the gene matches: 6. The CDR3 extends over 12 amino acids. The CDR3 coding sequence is TGTGCCAGCAGTCCGGGGACTAGCGGGCGTTTCTTC. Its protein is CASSPGTSGRFF.

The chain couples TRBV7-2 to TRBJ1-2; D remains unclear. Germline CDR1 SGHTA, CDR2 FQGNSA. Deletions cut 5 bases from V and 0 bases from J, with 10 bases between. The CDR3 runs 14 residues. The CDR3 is CASSVSHSNYGYTF. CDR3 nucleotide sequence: TGTGCCAGCAGCGTGAGCCATTCTAACTATGGCTACACCTTC. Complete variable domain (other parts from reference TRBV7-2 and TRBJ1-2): GAGVSQSPSNKVTEKGKDVELRCDPISGHTALYWYRQSLGQGLEFLIYFQGNSAPDKSGLPSDRFSAERTGGSVSTLTIQRTQQEDSAVYLCASSVSHSNYGYTFGSGTRLTVV.

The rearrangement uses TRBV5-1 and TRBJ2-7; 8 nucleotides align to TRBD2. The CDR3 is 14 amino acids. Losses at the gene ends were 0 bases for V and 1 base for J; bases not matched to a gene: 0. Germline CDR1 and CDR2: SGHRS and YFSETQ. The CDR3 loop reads CASSLASGSYEQYF. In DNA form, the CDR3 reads TGCGCCAGCAGCTTGGCTAGCGGGTCCTACGAGCAGTACTTC.

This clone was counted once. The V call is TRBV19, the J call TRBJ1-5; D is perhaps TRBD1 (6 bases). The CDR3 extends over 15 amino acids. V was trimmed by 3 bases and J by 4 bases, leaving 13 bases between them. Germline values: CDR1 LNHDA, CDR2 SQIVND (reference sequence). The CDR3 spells CASSIYREINQPQHF. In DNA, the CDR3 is TGTGCCAGTAGTATTTACAGGGAAATTAATCAGCCCCAGCATTTT.

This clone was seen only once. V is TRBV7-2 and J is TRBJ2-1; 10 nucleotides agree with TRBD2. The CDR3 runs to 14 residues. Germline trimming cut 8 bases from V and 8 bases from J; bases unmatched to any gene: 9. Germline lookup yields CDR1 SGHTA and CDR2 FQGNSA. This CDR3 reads CASQAGGLNDEQFF. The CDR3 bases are TGTGCCAGCCAAGCGGGGGGGCTTAACGATGAGCAGTTCTTC.

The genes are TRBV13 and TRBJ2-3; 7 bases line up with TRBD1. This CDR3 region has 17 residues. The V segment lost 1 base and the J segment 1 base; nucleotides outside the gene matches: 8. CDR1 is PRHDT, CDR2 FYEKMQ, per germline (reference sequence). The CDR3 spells CASSLDTGEVGTDTQYF. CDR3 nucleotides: TGTGCCAGCAGCTTAGATACAGGGGAAGTTGGCACAGATACGCAGTATTTT.

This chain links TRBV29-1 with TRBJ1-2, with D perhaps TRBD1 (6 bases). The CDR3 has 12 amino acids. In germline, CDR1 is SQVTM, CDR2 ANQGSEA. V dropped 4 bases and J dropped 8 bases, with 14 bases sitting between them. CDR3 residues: CSVGSGGEGYTF. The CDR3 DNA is TGCAGCGTTGGGTCCGGGGGCGAGGGCTACACCTTC.

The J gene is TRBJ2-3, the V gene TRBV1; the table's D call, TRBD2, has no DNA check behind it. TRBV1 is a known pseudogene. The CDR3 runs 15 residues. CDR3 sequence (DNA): TGCACCAGCAGCCGACGGACTCTAGGTACAGATACGCAGTATTTT. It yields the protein CTSSRRTLGTDTQYF.

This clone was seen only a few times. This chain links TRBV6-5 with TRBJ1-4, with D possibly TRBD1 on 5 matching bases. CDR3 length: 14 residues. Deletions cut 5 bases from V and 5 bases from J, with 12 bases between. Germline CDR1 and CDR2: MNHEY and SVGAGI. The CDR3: CASSAGRRNEKLFF. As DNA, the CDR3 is TGTGCCAGCAGTGCGGGACGGAGGAATGAAAAACTGTTTTTT.

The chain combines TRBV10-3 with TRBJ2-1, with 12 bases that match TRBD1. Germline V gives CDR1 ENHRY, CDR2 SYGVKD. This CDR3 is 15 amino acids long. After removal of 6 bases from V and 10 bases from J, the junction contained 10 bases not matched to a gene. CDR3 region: CAISKPGTGGGEQFF. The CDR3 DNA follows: TGTGCCATCAGCAAACCGGGGACAGGGGGCGGGGAGCAGTTCTTC.

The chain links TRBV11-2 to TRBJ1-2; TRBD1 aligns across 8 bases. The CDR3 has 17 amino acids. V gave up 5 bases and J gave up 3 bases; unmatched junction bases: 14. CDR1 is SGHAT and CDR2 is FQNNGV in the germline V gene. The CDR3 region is CASSPTGAAGAYYGYTF. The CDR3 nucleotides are TGTGCCAGCAGCCCGACAGGGGCAGCGGGGGCCTACTATGGCTACACCTTC.

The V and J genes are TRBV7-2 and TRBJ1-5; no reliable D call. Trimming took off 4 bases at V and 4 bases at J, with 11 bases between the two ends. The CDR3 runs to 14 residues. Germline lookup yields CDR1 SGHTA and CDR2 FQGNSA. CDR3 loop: CASSSQEGNQPQHF. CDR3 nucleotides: TGTGCCAGCAGCTCCCAGGAGGGAAATCAGCCCCAGCATTTT.

CDR3 nucleotide sequence: TGTGCCAGCAGATCGCCCTTTGACAAGAACTATGGCTACACCTTC. Translated, it gives CASRSPFDKNYGYTF. The gene calls are TRBV7-9 and TRBJ1-2; D call uncertain. Germline loops: CDR1 SEHNR, CDR2 FQNEAQ (reference sequence). The CDR3 has 15 residues. Between the trimmed V and J ends, which lost 6 bases and 2 bases, there was a span of 16 bases.

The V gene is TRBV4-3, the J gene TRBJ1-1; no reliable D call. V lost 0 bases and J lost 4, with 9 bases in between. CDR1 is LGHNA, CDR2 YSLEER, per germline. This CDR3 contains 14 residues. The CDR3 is CASSQDHGPTEAFF. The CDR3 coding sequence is TGCGCCAGCAGCCAAGATCATGGGCCCACTGAAGCTTTCTTT.